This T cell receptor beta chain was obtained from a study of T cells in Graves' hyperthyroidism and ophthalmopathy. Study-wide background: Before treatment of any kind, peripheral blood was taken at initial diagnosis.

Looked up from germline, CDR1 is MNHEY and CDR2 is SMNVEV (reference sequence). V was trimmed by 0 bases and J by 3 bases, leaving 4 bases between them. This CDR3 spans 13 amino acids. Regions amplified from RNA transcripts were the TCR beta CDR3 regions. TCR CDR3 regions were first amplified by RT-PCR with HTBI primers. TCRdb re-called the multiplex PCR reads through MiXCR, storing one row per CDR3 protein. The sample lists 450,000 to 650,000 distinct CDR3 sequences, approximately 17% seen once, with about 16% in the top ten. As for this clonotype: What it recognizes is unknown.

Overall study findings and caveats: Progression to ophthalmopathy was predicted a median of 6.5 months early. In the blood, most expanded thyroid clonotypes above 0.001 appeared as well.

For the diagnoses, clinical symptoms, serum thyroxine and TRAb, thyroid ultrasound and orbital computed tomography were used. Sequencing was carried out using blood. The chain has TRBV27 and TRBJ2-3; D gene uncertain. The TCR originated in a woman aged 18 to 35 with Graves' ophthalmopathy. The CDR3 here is CASSLSRTDTQYF. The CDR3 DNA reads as TGTGCCAGCAGTTTATCCCGGACAGATACGCAGTATTTT.